The entry that follows covers one T cell receptor beta chain sequence. Its antigen is unidentified. This specimen comes from a study of response to subunit inactivated influenza vaccine. CDR3 length: 14 residues. Trimming took off 4 bases at V and 7 bases at J, with 16 bases between the two ends. Germline V gives CDR1 MNHNS, CDR2 SASEGT. TCRdb used MiXCR to reprocess the RT-PCR reads, holding one entry per CDR3 protein. The top ten hold roughly 3% of the sample, which has hundreds of thousands of distinct CDR3 sequences, approximately 15% seen once. The study's findings and limits: With each seasonal influenza vaccination, the authors suggested, few new T cells are recruited.

The chain has TRBV6-1 and TRBJ1-1; D not certain. This sequence originates from a man between 50 and 69 years old who received an inactivated influenza vaccine. Sample: CD4+ T cells sorted from PBMCs, taken less than 25 months after vaccination. CDR3 coding DNA: TGTGCCAGCAGTGTGGCCGGTGGTTTGGATGAAGCTTTCTTT. It translates to CASSVAGGLDEAFF.